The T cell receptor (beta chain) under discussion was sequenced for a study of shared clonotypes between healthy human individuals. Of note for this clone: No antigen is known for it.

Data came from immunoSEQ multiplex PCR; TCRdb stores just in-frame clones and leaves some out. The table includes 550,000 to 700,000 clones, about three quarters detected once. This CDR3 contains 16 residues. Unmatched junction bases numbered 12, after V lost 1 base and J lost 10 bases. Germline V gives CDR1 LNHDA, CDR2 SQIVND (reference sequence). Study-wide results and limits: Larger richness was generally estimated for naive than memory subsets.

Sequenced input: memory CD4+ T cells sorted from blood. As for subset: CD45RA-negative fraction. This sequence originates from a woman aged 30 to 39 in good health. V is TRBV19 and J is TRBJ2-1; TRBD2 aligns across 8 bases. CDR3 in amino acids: CASSIGAKTSASEQFF. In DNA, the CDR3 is TGTGCCAGTAGTATAGGAGCAAAGACTAGCGCCTCGGAGCAGTTCTTC.